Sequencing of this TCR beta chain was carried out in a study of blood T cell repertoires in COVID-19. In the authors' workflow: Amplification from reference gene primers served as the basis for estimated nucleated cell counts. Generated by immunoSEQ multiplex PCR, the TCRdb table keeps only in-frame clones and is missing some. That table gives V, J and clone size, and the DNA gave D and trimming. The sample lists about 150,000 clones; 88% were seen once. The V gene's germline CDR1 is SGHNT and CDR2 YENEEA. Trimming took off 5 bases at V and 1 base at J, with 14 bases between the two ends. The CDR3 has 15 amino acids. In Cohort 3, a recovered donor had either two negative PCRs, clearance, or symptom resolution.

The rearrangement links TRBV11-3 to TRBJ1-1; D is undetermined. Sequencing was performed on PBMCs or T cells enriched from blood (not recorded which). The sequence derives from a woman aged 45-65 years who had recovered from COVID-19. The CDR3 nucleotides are TGTGCCAGCAGCCTAGGAGGAGGGAGGAACACTGAAGCTTTCTTT. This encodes CASSLGGGRNTEAFF.